The entry that follows covers one T cell receptor (beta chain) sequence. The record originates from a study of control samples from healthy donors and cancer patients. Sequenced by immunoSEQ multiplex PCR; TCRdb stores in-frame clones only, minus some. The data show 170,000 or so clones, about 91% seen once. The V end was cut by 4 bases, the J end by 3 bases, with 13 bases between. The CDR3 runs 14 residues. CDR1 SGHDT and CDR2 YYEEEE come from the germline V gene. The receptor comes from a woman aged 40 to 50 in good health. The chain is built from TRBV5-6 and TRBJ1-1; unclear D gene. What was sequenced was blood. The CDR3 DNA is TGTGCCAGCAGCCGGACGACGGGCCACACTGAAGCTTTCTTT. Translating it yields CASSRTTGHTEAFF.